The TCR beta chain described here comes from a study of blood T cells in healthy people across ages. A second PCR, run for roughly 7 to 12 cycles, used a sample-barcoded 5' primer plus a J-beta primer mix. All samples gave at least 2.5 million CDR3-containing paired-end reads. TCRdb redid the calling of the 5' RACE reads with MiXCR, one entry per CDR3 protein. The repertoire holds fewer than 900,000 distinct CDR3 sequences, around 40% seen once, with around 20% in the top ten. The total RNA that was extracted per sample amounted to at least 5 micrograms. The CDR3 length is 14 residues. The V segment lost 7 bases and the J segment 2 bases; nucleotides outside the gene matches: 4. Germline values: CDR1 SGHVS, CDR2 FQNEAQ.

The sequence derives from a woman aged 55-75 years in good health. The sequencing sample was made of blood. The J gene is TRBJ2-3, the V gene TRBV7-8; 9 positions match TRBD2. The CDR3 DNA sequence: TGTGCCAGCATTCGCGGGAGGGACACAGATACGCAGTATTTT. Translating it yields CASIRGRDTDTQYF.